These 24 T cell receptor beta chains were all obtained from the same sample, sequenced in a study of breast tumors, draining lymph nodes, adjacent tissues. A single record per CDR3 protein comes from TCRdb applying MiXCR to the multiplex PCR reads. This sample has about 200,000 distinct CDR3 sequences; around 34% occur once, and the top ten carry approximately 3.6%. Breast cancer patients provided tissue from their axillary draining lymph nodes. Sequencing input: axillary lymph node tissue. These receptor sequences come from a female donor with breast cancer. Some clones in this sample may be carry-over from other donors' samples.

This clonotype has just a few counts. J is TRBJ2-5 and V is TRBV5-1; 7 bases match TRBD2. The CDR3 length is 15 residues. The germline gives CDR1 SGHRS, CDR2 YFSETQ. J lost 1 base, V lost 0 bases, and 3 bases had no gene match. CDR3 DNA: TGCGCCAGCAGCTTGGCTCTAGCGGTCCAAGAGACCCAGTACTTC. It is translated as CASSLALAVQETQYF.

Ten or more counts support this clonotype. V usage is TRBV7-2 and J usage is TRBJ1-2, with 8 bases aligning to TRBD1. Germline assignment: CDR1 SGHTA and CDR2 FQGNSA. Trimming removed 5 bases from V and 6 bases from J; junction bases left unmatched: 11. This CDR3 is 15 amino acids long. Here the CDR3 reads CASSTPTGVTHGYTF. The CDR3 DNA follows: TGTGCCAGCAGCACCCCGACAGGGGTGACACATGGCTACACCTTC.

This clonotype has at least ten counts. The chain has TRBV20-1 and TRBJ2-1; 8 bases line up with TRBD2. Trimming at V came to 5 bases and at J to 8 bases, leaving 8 bases not matched to a gene. The CDR3 length is 13 residues. CDR1 and CDR2 from the germline V gene are DFQATT and SNEGSKA (reference sequence). The CDR3 here is CSAPGLVTDEQFF. CDR3 nucleotides: TGCAGTGCTCCGGGACTAGTGACCGATGAGCAGTTCTTC.

Many counts were recorded for this clonotype. V gene TRBV7-9 combines with J gene TRBJ2-7, with 8 bases lining up with TRBD1. Trimming cost V 5 bases and J 2 bases; bases outside gene matches: 5. This CDR3 comprises 14 residues. Germline CDR1 is SEHNR and CDR2 is FQNEAQ (reference sequence). The CDR3 region is CASSQGQGPYEQYF. The CDR3 bases are TGTGCCAGCAGCCAAGGACAGGGCCCCTACGAGCAGTACTTC.

The chain has TRBV5-5 and TRBJ1-4; 9 nucleotides align to TRBD1. The germline V gene encodes CDR1 SGHKS and CDR2 YYEKEE (reference sequence). The ends lost 2 bases at V and 3 bases at J; junction bases unmatched: 8. This CDR3 is 17 amino acids long. This CDR3 reads CASSFIGTGLANEKLFF. The CDR3 nucleotides are TGTGCCAGCAGCTTTATCGGGACAGGGTTAGCTAATGAAAAACTGTTTTTT.

The chain uses TRBV19 and TRBJ1-3, with D possibly TRBD1 on 5 matching bases. Trimming shortened V by 0 bases and J by 8 bases, and 14 bases separated the two germline ends. CDR3 length equals 15 residues. Germline V gene lookup returns CDR1 LNHDA and CDR2 SQIVND (reference sequence). CDR3 loop: CASSIEGTYGYTIYF. In DNA form, the CDR3 reads TGTGCCAGTAGTATAGAGGGGACTTATGGCTACACCATATATTTT.

This clonotype showed up many times. J is TRBJ2-7 and V is TRBV6-5; the match to TRBD2 covers 10 bases. J gave up 0 bases and V 6 bases, and 8 bases lay outside the gene matches. CDR1 and CDR2 (germline): MNHEY, SVGAGI. The CDR3 length is 16 residues. The CDR3 loop is CASRRTSGSSSYEQYF. The DNA of the CDR3 is TGTGCCAGCAGACGGACTAGCGGTTCGAGCTCCTACGAGCAGTACTTC.

For this clonotype: Because the CDR3 is missing its conserved closing phenylalanine or tryptophan, this is likely a read error. It is unclear where the CDR3 begins or ends on the DNA, so no DNA is shown, and the CDR3 is as TCRdb lists it. The chain has TRBV14 and TRBJ1-6. The germline V gene has CDR1 SGHDN and CDR2 FVKESK. The CDR3 contains 9 residues when both ends are counted. CDR3 amino acids: CASSQDEHL.

V and J are TRBV5-1 and TRBJ2-5; 7 bases are a match to TRBD1. The CDR3 contains 13 residues. J gave up 5 bases and V 3 bases, and 4 bases lay outside the gene matches. Germline assignment: CDR1 SGHRS and CDR2 YFSETQ. The CDR3 bases are TGCGCCAGCAGCTCACAGGGGAGCGAGACCCAGTACTTC. Protein sequence: CASSSQGSETQYF.

This clonotype was seen many times. The J gene is TRBJ1-2, the V gene TRBV20-1, with TRBD1 as a possible D gene (5 bases). The ends were cut back, 6 bases at V and 2 bases at J, with 16 bases in the middle. Germline CDR1 DFQATT, CDR2 SNEGSKA (reference sequence). This CDR3 comprises 14 residues. The CDR3 DNA is TGCAGTGCCAAGCGGGACCTGAGGAACTATGGCTACACCTTC. Its protein is CSAKRDLRNYGYTF.

The table lists this clonotype with a count of one. The rearrangement links TRBV24-1 to TRBJ2-1, with 7 bases aligning to TRBD2. The CDR3 runs to 13 residues. V lost 5 bases, J lost 6 bases, and 3 bases stayed unmatched. Germline CDR1 KGHDR, CDR2 SFDVKD. The CDR3 spells CATSGPGGNEQFF. The CDR3 DNA reads as TGTGCCACCAGTGGTCCGGGGGGCAATGAGCAGTTCTTC.

This clonotype was observed many times. This chain joins TRBV5-4 and TRBJ1-3; TRBD1 agrees at 10 bases. CDR3 length: 15 residues. J lost 3 bases, V lost 3 bases, and 3 bases had no gene match. Germline V CDR1 and CDR2: SGHNT, YYREEE (reference sequence). The CDR3 loop reads CASSWGQGSGNTIYF. CDR3 DNA: TGTGCCAGCAGCTGGGGACAGGGGAGTGGAAACACCATATATTTT.

The chain couples TRBV5-1 to TRBJ1-4; 7 bases match TRBD1. Per the germline V gene, CDR1 is SGHRS and CDR2 is YFSETQ. The CDR3 is 17 residues long. The ends lost 0 bases at V and 1 base at J; junction bases unmatched: 6. CDR3 DNA sequence: TGCGCCAGCAGCTTGGCCAACCGACAGGGAACTAATGAAAAACTGTTTTTT. Amino acid sequence: CASSLANRQGTNEKLFF.

This clonotype came up a few times. This may be a read error, as it is one base from a much larger clone. This sequence joins TRBV6-5 and TRBJ1-2, with a tentative D call TRBD1 (6 bases). CDR1 is MNHEY, CDR2 SVGAGI, per germline. Trimming removed 5 bases from V and 6 bases from J, with 16 bases in between. There are 14 residues in the CDR3. The CDR3 nucleotides read TGTGCCAGCAGTCATAGCGGGGGCATCGATGGCTACACCTTC. Its translation: CASSHSGGIDGYTF.

This sequence joins TRBV4-2 and TRBJ2-2; D is possibly TRBD1 or TRBD2 (5 bases each). This CDR3 region has 18 residues. Deletions cut 3 bases from V and 4 bases from J, with 21 bases between. The V gene's germline CDR1 is LGHNA and CDR2 YNFKEQ. As DNA, the CDR3 is TGTGCCAGCAGCCATCCCTCCGGGGCCTCTGTTGGCACCGGGGAGCTGTTTTTT. Translated: CASSHPSGASVGTGELFF.

The table lists this clonotype with many counts. The rearrangement joins TRBV7-6 to TRBJ2-5; D call uncertain. This CDR3 comprises 15 residues. V dropped 0 bases and J dropped 5 bases, with 13 bases sitting between them. Per the germline V gene, CDR1 is SGHVS and CDR2 is FNYEAQ. The CDR3 region has the DNA TGTGCCAGCAGCTTAGCCGGAAGGCCAGTGGAGACCCAGTACTTC. This sequence encodes CASSLAGRPVETQYF. The full variable domain, in which reference TRBV7-6 and TRBJ2-5 provide the parts outside the CDR3, is GAGVSQSPRYKVTKRGQDVALRCDPISGHVSLYWYRQALGQGPEFLTYFNYEAQQDKSGLPNDRFSAERPEGSISTLTIQRTEQRDSAMYRCASSLAGRPVETQYFGPGTRLLVL.

The chain combines TRBV24-1 with TRBJ2-6; D gene ambiguous. This CDR3 has 12 residues. The V gene's germline CDR1 is KGHDR and CDR2 SFDVKD. Between the trimmed V and J ends, which lost 4 bases and 9 bases, there was a span of 6 bases. CDR3 protein: CATSDQDNVLTF. Here the CDR3 DNA reads TGTGCCACCAGTGACCAGGACAACGTCCTGACTTTC.

With respect to this clonotype: Possible read error: a much larger clone is one base away. The rearrangement links TRBV5-5 to TRBJ1-5, with D uncertain. CDR3 length: 17 residues. V lost 0 bases to trimming and J lost 2 bases, with 15 bases between them. The germline gives CDR1 SGHKS, CDR2 YYEKEE (reference sequence). The CDR3 is CASSLAWAVGRNQPQHF. The CDR3 DNA sequence: TGTGCCAGCAGCTTGGCGTGGGCGGTGGGCCGCAATCAGCCCCAGCATTTT.

This clonotype was picked up many times. This chain joins TRBV20-1 and TRBJ2-6, with D possibly being TRBD1 or TRBD2 (6 bases each). This CDR3 is 16 amino acids long. V lost 1 base and J 0 bases, leaving 10 bases between the germline ends. Germline assignment: CDR1 DFQATT and CDR2 SNEGSKA (reference sequence). This chain's CDR3 is CSARGRGGSGANVLTF. The CDR3 nucleotides are TGCAGTGCTAGAGGCAGGGGAGGCTCTGGGGCCAACGTCCTGACTTTC.

The rearrangement joins TRBV12-3 or TRBV12-4 to TRBJ2-3; D uncertain. CDR3 length: 12 amino acids. Trimming left V 7 bases short and J 11 bases short, with 16 bases between. Here the CDR3 reads CASTLEEREQYF. The CDR3 nucleotides read TGTGCCAGCACCCTAGAGGAGCGAGAGCAGTATTTT.

This clonotype was counted ten times or more. The chain carries TRBV3-1 and TRBJ1-2; D is unclear. This CDR3 has 14 residues. Trimming pared 1 base from V and 7 bases from J, leaving 13 bases between. CDR1 LGHDT and CDR2 YNNKEL come from the germline V gene (reference sequence). CDR3 bases: TGTGCCAGCAGCCAAGTGGGCGCCCACGGTGGCTACACCTTC. It specifies CASSQVGAHGGYTF.

This clonotype was recorded many times. The gene calls are TRBV11-2 and TRBJ2-2; 10 bases fit TRBD2. This CDR3 spans 18 amino acids. Unmatched junction bases numbered 8, after V lost 1 base and J lost 3 bases. Germline V gene sequence: CDR1 SGHAT, CDR2 FQNNGV. The CDR3, as DNA: TGTGCCAGCAGCTTAGTGCGTAGCGGGGGGTCGCACACCGGGGAGCTGTTTTTT. This encodes CASSLVRSGGSHTGELFF.

This clonotype has at least ten counts. The chain carries TRBV20-1 and TRBJ2-7; D possibly corresponds to TRBD2 (7 bases). CDR1 and CDR2 (germline): DFQATT, SNEGSKA (reference sequence). The length of the CDR3 is 15 residues. The V end lost 3 bases, the J end lost 2 bases, and 17 bases lay between the germline ends. The chain's CDR3 is CSARGAGALTYEQYF. CDR3 bases: TGCAGTGCTAGGGGGGCGGGAGCTTTGACCTACGAGCAGTACTTC.

This clonotype was recorded a few times. This chain joins TRBV5-1 and TRBJ2-2, with TRBD2 matching over 7 bases. This CDR3 is built from 12 residues. Germline V gene data show CDR1 as SGHRS and CDR2 as YFSETQ. The CDR3: CAGGVDTGELFF. CDR3 sequence (DNA): TGCGCTGGGGGGGTTGACACCGGGGAGCTGTTTTTT.